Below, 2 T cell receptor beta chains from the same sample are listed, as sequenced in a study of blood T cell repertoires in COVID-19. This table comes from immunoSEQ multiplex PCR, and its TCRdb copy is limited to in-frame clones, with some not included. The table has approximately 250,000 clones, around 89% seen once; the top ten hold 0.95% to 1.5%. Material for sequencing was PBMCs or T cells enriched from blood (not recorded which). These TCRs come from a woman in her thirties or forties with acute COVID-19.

CDR3 DNA sequence: TGTGCCAGCAGCCAAGTCCGGGGTCGGTACGAAAAACTGTTTTTT. Translated: CASSQVRGRYEKLFF. This sequence joins TRBV14 and TRBJ1-4; D is uncertain. Trimming left V 1 base short and J 8 bases short, with 14 bases between. CDR1 and CDR2 (germline): SGHDN, FVKESK. CDR3 size: 15 residues.

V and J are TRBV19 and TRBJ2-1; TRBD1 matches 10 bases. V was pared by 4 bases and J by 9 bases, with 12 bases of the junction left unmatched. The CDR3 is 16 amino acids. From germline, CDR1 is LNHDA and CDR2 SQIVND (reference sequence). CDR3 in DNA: TGTGCCAGTAGTAATCGACAGGGGGCAGGGGTCAGTGAGCAGTTCTTC. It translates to CASSNRQGAGVSEQFF.